These 20 T cell receptor beta chains share one sample of origin, sequenced in a study of cytomegalovirus exposure and HLA in healthy donors (dated by TCRdb to 2015 to 2018). The protocol used for the library was the immunoSEQ multiplex PCR assay. For the multiplex PCR, a mixture combining 60 forward primers for TCR Vbeta segments and 13 reverse primers for TCR Jbeta segments was used. The clones in this table, taken by TCRdb from immuneACCESS, are in-frame only. Not every clone is retained; where verified, under half of the shortfall comes from an unresolved V gene, and the cause of the rest is unknown. The sample records 150,000 to 200,000 clones, approximately 80% of which are singletons. About 15% of the sample belongs to the ten largest clones. Material: PBMCs. These receptors originate from a woman aged 40 to 50 in good health and CMV-seronegative.

V is TRBV19 and J is TRBJ1-1; D uncertain. Germline V lookup: CDR1 LNHDA, CDR2 SQIVND (reference sequence). Trimming removed 4 bases from V and 4 bases from J, with 13 bases in between. The CDR3 has 14 amino acids. CDR3: CASSRLALSTEAFF. Written as DNA, the CDR3 is TGTGCCAGTAGTAGACTGGCTTTGAGCACTGAAGCTTTCTTT.

The rearrangement uses TRBV28 and TRBJ2-7, with D perhaps TRBD1 (5 bases). The V gene lost 3 bases and the J gene lost 2 bases, with 8 bases spanning the gap. Germline-derived CDR1 and CDR2 are MDHEN and SYDVKM. The CDR3 is made up of 13 amino acids. The CDR3 spells CASSFRGAYEQYF. CDR3 coding DNA: TGTGCCAGCAGTTTTAGGGGTGCCTACGAGCAGTACTTC.

The rearrangement links TRBV28 to TRBJ1-5, with D maybe TRBD1 (6 bases). Deletions cut 6 bases from V and 2 bases from J, with 20 bases between. Looked up from germline, CDR1 is MDHEN and CDR2 is SYDVKM. This CDR3 comprises 17 residues. CDR3 loop: CASRLPFQQGGNQPQHF. CDR3 coding DNA: TGTGCCAGCAGGTTACCCTTCCAACAGGGTGGCAATCAGCCCCAGCATTTT.

Only a few counts were recorded for this clone. The chain is built from TRBV6-1 and TRBJ1-1; a possible D gene is TRBD1 (5 bases). Trimming left V 6 bases short and J 2 bases short, with 13 bases between. This CDR3 has 14 amino acids. Per germline, CDR1 MNHNS and CDR2 SASEGT. The CDR3 DNA reads as TGTGCCAGCAGCACAGGACCGAGTAACACTGAAGCTTTCTTT. Translation: CASSTGPSNTEAFF.

The chain employs TRBV5-6 and TRBJ2-5, with D possibly being TRBD1 (6 bases). Germline V gene data show CDR1 as SGHDT and CDR2 as YYEEEE. Trimming took off 2 bases at V and 5 bases at J, with 13 bases between the two ends. The CDR3 length is 14 residues. This CDR3 is CASSFYRDRETQYF. CDR3 sequence (DNA): TGTGCCAGCAGCTTTTACAGGGATAGGGAGACCCAGTACTTC.

The chain recombines TRBV19 with TRBJ1-5, with unresolved D. This CDR3 contains 14 residues. V shed 10 bases and J shed 4 bases, with 17 bases lying between them. Germline CDR1 reads LNHDA; CDR2 reads SQIVND (reference sequence). The CDR3 reads CATQAGEGNQPQHF. DNA of the CDR3: TGTGCCACCCAAGCCGGGGAAGGAAATCAGCCCCAGCATTTT. The entire variable domain, with the rest obtained from reference TRBV19 and TRBJ1-5, is as follows: DGGITQSPKYLFRKEGQNVTLSCEQNLNHDAMYWYRQDPGQGLRLIYYSQIVNDFQKGDIAEGYSVSREKKESFPLTVTSAQKNPTAFYLCATQAGEGNQPQHFGDGTRLSIL.

The CDR3 reads CASIKTSTDTQYF. The CDR3 bases are TGTGCCAGCATCAAAACTAGCACAGATACGCAGTATTTT. The chain combines TRBV7-9 with TRBJ2-3; D is unresolved. CDR1 SEHNR and CDR2 FQNEAQ come from the germline V gene (reference sequence). Trimming removed 7 bases at V and 0 bases at J, with 8 bases between. The CDR3 covers 13 residues.

This chain connects TRBV11-2 to TRBJ2-3, with TRBD1 identical over 7 bases. V shed 1 base and J 3 bases; nucleotides not matched to a gene: 10. The germline gives CDR1 SGHAT, CDR2 FQNNGV. This CDR3 has 17 residues. CDR3 nucleotide sequence: TGTGCCAGCAGCTTAGGGATCCCGGGACAGTCAACAGATACGCAGTATTTT. This sequence encodes CASSLGIPGQSTDTQYF. The full variable domain, rest sourced from reference TRBV11-2 and TRBJ2-3, is EAGVAQSPRYKIIEKRQSVAFWCNPISGHATLYWYQQILGQGPKLLIQFQNNGVVDDSQLPKDRFSAERLKGVDSTLKIQPAKLEDSAVYLCASSLGIPGQSTDTQYFGPGTRLTVL.

The table lists this clone with a few counts. V and J are TRBV4-1 and TRBJ1-5; 7 bases are a match to TRBD1. From germline, CDR1 is MGHRA and CDR2 YSYEKL. The CDR3 is 15 residues long. V lost 0 bases, J lost 7 bases, and 6 bases stayed unmatched. In nucleotides, the CDR3 is TGCGCCAGCAGCCAAGACTTCGGAGGGGGCCAGCCCCAGCATTTT. The encoded protein is CASSQDFGGGQPQHF.

The chain has TRBV11-2 and TRBJ2-5; 15 bases are a match to TRBD2. V dropped 4 bases and J dropped 5; count of bases not matched to a gene: 8. The CDR3 sequence is 17 residues long. CDR1 SGHAT and CDR2 FQNNGV come from the germline V gene. CDR3 DNA sequence: TGTGCCAGCAGCTCCCCTCGGACTAGCGGGAGGGGTGAGACCCAGTACTTC. This sequence encodes CASSSPRTSGRGETQYF.

The V gene is TRBV7-3, the J gene TRBJ2-3, with 7 bases that match TRBD1. CDR3 length: 14 amino acids. After removal of 4 bases from V and 4 bases from J, the junction contained 5 bases not matched to a gene. The germline CDR1 and CDR2 sequences are SGHTA and FQGTGA. CDR3 loop: CASSSPGTADTQYF. The CDR3 DNA reads as TGTGCCAGCAGCTCACCGGGGACAGCAGATACGCAGTATTTT.

The genes are TRBV6-1 and TRBJ2-1; 7 positions agree with TRBD1. There are 14 residues in the CDR3. The germline CDR1 and CDR2 sequences are MNHNS and SASEGT. V lost 6 bases to trimming and J lost 1 base; unmatched junction nucleotides: 3. The CDR3 DNA is TGTGCCAGCAGCGAGGGACAGTCCTACAATGAGCAGTTCTTC. Translated, it gives CASSEGQSYNEQFF.

The chain is built from TRBV27 and TRBJ2-7, with 10 bases that match TRBD1. Per germline, CDR1 MNHEY and CDR2 SMNVEV (reference sequence). The V segment lost 6 bases and the J segment 5 bases; nucleotides outside the gene matches: 7. The CDR3 contains 14 residues. The CDR3 loop is CASRPPGQGNEQYF. Here the CDR3 DNA reads TGTGCCAGCAGACCCCCGGGACAGGGGAACGAGCAGTACTTC.

This chain uses TRBV7-2 with TRBJ2-5; the D is unclear. Germline CDR1 is SGHTA and CDR2 is FQGNSA. The CDR3 length is 14 residues. V lost 0 bases to trimming and J lost 1 base, with 6 bases between them. The CDR3 sequence is CASSLAVSQETQYF. The CDR3 nucleotides read TGTGCCAGCAGCTTAGCCGTCAGCCAAGAGACCCAGTACTTC.

This clone was picked up a small number of times. The chain carries TRBV6-6 and TRBJ2-2; D unclear. The CDR3 sequence is 14 residues long. Per the germline V gene, CDR1 is MNHNY and CDR2 is SVGAGI (reference sequence). Trimming took 6 bases from V and 1 from J, leaving 9 bases between them. Here the CDR3 DNA reads TGTGCCAGCAGAGACACGAAGAACACCGGGGAGCTGTTTTTT. Residues: CASRDTKNTGELFF.

This clone was seen only a few times. The chain is built from TRBV5-6 and TRBJ2-7; 8 nucleotides align to TRBD1. V lost 3 bases, J lost 1 base, and 3 bases stayed unmatched. The CDR3 length is 14 residues. Germline values: CDR1 SGHDT, CDR2 YYEEEE. CDR3 amino acids: CASSWGQASYEQYF. The CDR3 DNA sequence: TGTGCCAGCAGCTGGGGACAGGCTTCCTACGAGCAGTACTTC.

V is TRBV7-6 and J is TRBJ2-2; D is possibly TRBD2 (5 bases). The germline V and J ends were trimmed by 1 base and 1 base, with 7 bases remaining between them. The CDR3 contains 15 residues. CDR1 SGHVS and CDR2 FNYEAQ come from the germline V gene. CDR3 in DNA: TGTGCCAGCAGCTTAGGCGGAGGGAACACCGGGGAGCTGTTTTTT. This gives the protein CASSLGGGNTGELFF.

Only a few counts were recorded for this clone. The V gene is TRBV28, the J gene TRBJ1-5; D remains ambiguous. The germline V gene encodes CDR1 MDHEN and CDR2 SYDVKM. The CDR3 covers 17 residues. The ends were cut back, 5 bases at V and 4 bases at J, with 21 bases in the middle. For the CDR3, the DNA is TGTGCCAGCAGTCCTCCACATGTACTAGTGGGGAATCAGCCCCAGCATTTT. It encodes CASSPPHVLVGNQPQHF.

This clone was seen just once. CDR3 in amino acids: CASSSGLAGPRETQYF. CDR3 DNA: TGTGCCAGCAGCTCGGGACTAGCGGGGCCCCGGGAGACCCAGTACTTC. The chain recombines TRBV5-8 with TRBJ2-5, with 13 bases aligning to TRBD2. V was clipped by 3 bases and J by 5 bases; unmatched bases: 7. The CDR3 contains 16 residues. Germline V gene data show CDR1 as SGHTS and CDR2 as YDEGEE.

The J gene is TRBJ2-5, the V gene TRBV7-7, with 7 positions matching TRBD2. Germline V gene data show CDR1 as SSHAT and CDR2 as FNYEAQ (reference sequence). This CDR3 has 14 amino acids. Trimming at V came to 1 base and at J to 5 bases, leaving 4 bases not matched to a gene. The CDR3 region has the DNA TGTGCCAGCAGCTTAGGCAGGGAGGGGGAGACCCAGTACTTC. The encoded protein is CASSLGREGETQYF. Based on the CDR3 plus reference TRBV7-7 and TRBJ2-5, the full variable domain is GAGVSQSPRYKVTKRGQDVTLRCDPISSHATLYWYQQALGQGPEFLTYFNYEAQPDKSGLPSDRFSAERPEGSISTLTIQRTEQRDSAMYRCASSLGREGETQYFGPGTRLLVL.